Below, 16 T cell receptor beta chains from the same sample are listed, as sequenced in a study of human T cells and chemical hapten exposure. TCRdb redid the calling of the RACE reads with MiXCR, one entry per CDR3 protein. The sample includes tens of thousands of distinct CDR3 sequences, roughly a tenth of them seen just once. Time point described: pre-sensitization, week 0. Treatment in this sample: therapeutic diphenylcyclopropenone sensitization with weekly scalp DPC. Sequencing used whole blood, obtained in connection with sensitization to the hapten diphenylcyclopropenone (DPC). The source is a man aged 25 to 40 with alopecia areata. Some clones in this sample may be carry-over from other donors' samples.

This chain joins TRBV5-1 and TRBJ2-3, with a weak D call TRBD2 (5 bases). The CDR3 extends over 14 amino acids. The germline V gene has CDR1 SGHRS and CDR2 YFSETQ. With 4 bases removed from V and 8 bases from J, the gap between germline ends came to 17 bases. The DNA for the CDR3 is TGCGCCAGCAGCGTGGTGGCTAGCAGCGGTACGCAGTATTTT. Protein product: CASSVVASSGTQYF.

The sample holds many counts of this clonotype. The gene calls are TRBV29-1 and TRBJ2-5, with D uncertain. This CDR3 has 10 residues. V was pared by 6 bases and J by 2 bases, with 4 bases between. Looked up from germline, CDR1 is SQVTM and CDR2 is ANQGSEA. The CDR3 loop is CSVTQETQYF. The CDR3 DNA sequence: TGCAGCGTGACGCAAGAGACCCAGTACTTC.

This clonotype was seen at least ten times. This chain uses TRBV18 with TRBJ2-6; D remains unclear. The CDR3 has 13 residues. With 4 bases removed from V and 3 bases from J, the gap between germline ends came to 4 bases. Germline assignment: CDR1 KGHSH and CDR2 LQKENI. The CDR3 DNA sequence: TGTGCCAGCTCACTTGATGGGGCCAACGTCCTGACTTTC. Its translation is CASSLDGANVLTF. Full variable domain (outside the CDR3, taken from reference TRBV18 and TRBJ2-6): NAGVMQNPRHLVRRRGQEARLRCSPMKGHSHVYWYRQLPEEGLKFMVYLQKENIIDESGMPKERFSAEFPKEGPSILRIQQVVRGDSAAYFCASSLDGANVLTFGAGSRLTVL.

In its sample, this clonotype was seen a few times. The CDR3 region has the DNA TGTGCCAGCAGGCACGAGGATTGCGAGCAGTACGTC. As protein: CASRHEDCEQYV. The V and J genes are TRBV21-1 and TRBJ2-7. TRBV21-1 is a documented pseudogene. This CDR3 contains 12 residues.

This chain connects TRBV14 to TRBJ2-3, with TRBD2 matching over 7 bases. Germline values: CDR1 SGHDN, CDR2 FVKESK. The ends lost 1 base at V and 5 bases at J; junction bases unmatched: 6. The CDR3 is 15 residues long. CDR3 nucleotides: TGTGCCAGCAGCCAAGCCCGCGGGAGAAGAGATACGCAGTATTTT. It encodes CASSQARGRRDTQYF.

This clonotype was seen many times. The rearrangement links TRBV24-1 to TRBJ1-5; D gene uncertain. The germline V and J ends were trimmed by 5 bases and 1 base, with 8 bases remaining between them. The germline CDR1 and CDR2 sequences are KGHDR and SFDVKD. This CDR3 region has 14 residues. CDR3 in amino acids: CATSGQESNQPQHF. CDR3 coding DNA: TGTGCCACCAGTGGCCAGGAAAGCAATCAGCCCCAGCATTTT.

Ten or more counts support this clonotype. The chain couples TRBV29-1 to TRBJ2-2; the D is unclear. Per the germline V gene, CDR1 is SQVTM and CDR2 is ANQGSEA. The V end was cut by 6 bases, the J end by 7 bases, with 15 bases between. The CDR3 loop spans 13 amino acids. CDR3 residues: CSVGSLGGGELFF. Written as DNA, the CDR3 is TGCAGCGTAGGCTCCTTGGGTGGCGGGGAGCTGTTTTTT.

The V call is TRBV4-3, the J call TRBJ2-5; 7 bases agree with TRBD1. Unmatched junction bases numbered 12, after V lost 0 bases and J lost 2 bases. The CDR3 spans 18 residues. Germline V lookup: CDR1 LGHNA, CDR2 YSLEER. CDR3 sequence: CASSQEERGTVGQETQYF. In nucleotides, the CDR3 is TGCGCCAGCAGCCAAGAGGAGAGGGGGACAGTAGGACAAGAGACCCAGTACTTC.

The sample holds a few counts of this clonotype. V and J are TRBV20-1 and TRBJ1-5; 7 nucleotides agree with TRBD1. CDR3 size: 13 residues. The V segment lost 3 bases and the J segment 5 bases; nucleotides outside the gene matches: 4. Germline V gene lookup returns CDR1 DFQATT and CDR2 SNEGSKA (reference sequence). This CDR3 reads CSASRRGDQPQHF. The DNA for the CDR3 is TGCAGTGCTAGCCGCAGGGGGGATCAGCCCCAGCATTTT.

V usage is TRBV11-2 and J usage is TRBJ2-3; D is undetermined. This CDR3 region has 11 residues. V dropped 5 bases and J dropped 5 bases, with 5 bases sitting between them. Germline CDR1 and CDR2: SGHAT and FQNNGV. The CDR3 DNA reads TGTGCCAGCAGCCCCCTAGATACGCAGTATTTT. It is translated as CASSPLDTQYF.

A few counts support this clonotype. The genes are TRBV5-5 and TRBJ1-1, with D perhaps matching TRBD1 (6 bases). Looked up from germline, CDR1 is SGHKS and CDR2 is YYEKEE (reference sequence). With 1 base removed from V and 4 bases from J, the gap between germline ends came to 11 bases. This CDR3 is 14 amino acids long. The CDR3, as DNA: TGTGCCAGCAGCTTGATCGTCAGGGGCACTGAAGCTTTCTTT. Residues: CASSLIVRGTEAFF.

The chain links TRBV9 to TRBJ2-7; 7 positions match TRBD2. The length of the CDR3 is 14 residues. Trimming took 0 bases from V and 3 from J; bases not matched to a gene: 3. CDR1 is SGDLS, CDR2 YYNGEE, per germline. The CDR3 region has the DNA TGTGCCAGCAGCGTAGGGGCTAGCGGCTACGAGCAGTACGTC. Translation: CASSVGASGYEQYV.

The V and J genes are TRBV20-1 and TRBJ1-1, with D uncertain. The CDR3 has 13 amino acids. V gave up 6 bases and J gave up 4 bases, with 15 bases separating them. Germline-derived CDR1 and CDR2 are DFQATT and SNEGSKA (reference sequence). The CDR3 here is CSASSGGSTEAFF. As DNA, the CDR3 is TGCAGTGCGTCCAGTGGAGGGAGCACTGAAGCTTTCTTT.

There are a few counts of this clonotype. The chain combines TRBV18 with TRBJ2-3; 7 bases fit TRBD2. Germline lookup yields CDR1 KGHSH and CDR2 LQKENI. The CDR3 contains 16 residues. J lost 3 bases, V lost 2 bases, and 8 bases had no gene match. The CDR3 nucleotides read TGTGCCAGCTCACCAAATGGCGGGAGAGGGACAGATACGCAGTATTTT. It is translated as CASSPNGGRGTDTQYF.

This clonotype appeared a few times. CDR3 nucleotide sequence: TGTGCCAGCAGTCCGAAGGACAGGGGCCAGCATTTT. Its protein product is CASSPKDRGQHF. The chain is built from TRBV28 and TRBJ1-5; 9 bases are a match to TRBD1. Germline trimming cut 5 bases from V and 12 bases from J; bases unmatched to any gene: 5. Germline CDR1 is MDHEN and CDR2 is SYDVKM. The CDR3 loop spans 12 amino acids. Variable domain in full (rest from reference TRBV28 and TRBJ1-5): DVKVTQSSRYLVKRTGEKVFLECVQDMDHENMFWYRQDPGLGLRLIYFSYDVKMKEKGDIPEGYSVSREKKERFSLILESASTNQTSMYLCASSPKDRGQHFGDGTRLSIL.

This clonotype came up a few times. This chain joins TRBV29-1 and TRBJ2-1; possibly TRBD1 or TRBD2 for D (5 bases each). The V end lost 1 base, the J end lost 4 bases, and 11 bases lay between the germline ends. Germline-derived CDR1 and CDR2 are SQVTM and ANQGSEA. The CDR3 covers 14 residues. CDR3 residues: CSVEGQGGYNEQFF. The CDR3 coding sequence is TGCAGCGTTGAAGGTCAGGGCGGGTACAATGAGCAGTTCTTC.